The following is a TCR beta chain sequence with its context. It has no known antigen specificity. Base qualities are missing; no much larger clone stands one base away. Donors formed part of the validation cohort, which comprised some 120 subjects and was distinct from the first cohort of roughly 600 subjects. This entry comes from a study of cytomegalovirus exposure and HLA in healthy donors (dated 2017 in TCRdb). Regarding the complete study: According to a later analysis, the approximately 120 validation repertoires were produced on the same platform as the 700 or so repertoires of the first cohort. In addition to the first cohort of roughly 670 subjects, a separate validation cohort of approximately 130 different subjects was used. The study aimed to test whether signatures of past pathogen exposure could be identified by cataloging public T cell receptors. To predict cytomegalovirus infection status, the study combined high-throughput TCR immunosequencing, statistical association of individual TCRs with disease status, and machine learning. What the research found in general, with its limitations: The validation cohort had no HLA typing available for a later analysis, so co-occurrence within that cohort was assessed over all 120 or so repertoires. The classifier was reported to diagnose cytomegalovirus status with high specificity and sensitivity in both the original cohort and the validation cohort. It was suggested by the authors that the approach could potentially be generalized to other disease states and immunological phenotypes. The study gave a list of roughly 150 TCR beta chains associated with cytomegalovirus. Of the cluster scores, around 95% were above 0 in a later analysis, which found that TCRs clustered in the first cohort also tended to co-occur in the 90 to 150 validation repertoires. A few of the identified cytomegalovirus-associated TCR beta chains were confirmed in vitro to be specific for cytomegalovirus antigens. Across donors, most TCR sequences were observed very rarely, whereas some public TCRs were present in many individuals.

Preparation of the library involved the immunoSEQ multiplex PCR assay. The paper's processing steps were these. To diagnose cytomegalovirus status from the catalog of TCR beta chain sequences, a statistical classification framework was built. TCRdb re-hosts the immuneACCESS table, in-frame sequences only. Its copies lack some clones; in the studies checked, an unresolved V gene accounts for under half of them, and the cause for the rest is not known. The V and J calls and clone size come from that table; D and trimming were worked out from the DNA. The sample includes some 100,000 clones, with roughly 90% observed a single time. The top ten clones comprise approximately 2.3% of the sample. At the junction V is shortened by 3 bases and J by 1 base, with 12 bases in between. The cysteine opens and the phenylalanine closes a CDR3 of 15 amino acids. Only the CDR3 DNA stays, 45 bases, in frame from base 1. In the germline V gene (reference sequence), CDR1 corresponds to SEHNR and CDR2 to FQNEAQ.

The rearrangement joined TRBV7-9 to TRBJ1-1, with a weak D call of TRBD1 (6 bases match). This sequence originates from a woman aged 18-30 years in good health and CMV-seronegative. Sequenced sample: PBMCs. The nucleotides read TGTGCCAGCAGCTTCCCCAGGACAGAGAACACTGAAGCTTTCTTT. Protein translation: CASSFPRTENTEAFF.